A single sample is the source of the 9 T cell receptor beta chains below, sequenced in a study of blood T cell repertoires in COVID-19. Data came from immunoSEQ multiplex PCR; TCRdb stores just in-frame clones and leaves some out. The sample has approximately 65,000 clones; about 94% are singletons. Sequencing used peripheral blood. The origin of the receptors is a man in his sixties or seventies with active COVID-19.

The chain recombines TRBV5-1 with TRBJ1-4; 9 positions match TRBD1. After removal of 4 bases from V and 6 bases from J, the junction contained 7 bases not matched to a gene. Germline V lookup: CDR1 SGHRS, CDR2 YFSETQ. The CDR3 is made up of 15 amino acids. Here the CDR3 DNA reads TGCGCCAGCAGCGAAGGACAGGGGATATATGAAAAACTGTTTTTT. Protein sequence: CASSEGQGIYEKLFF.

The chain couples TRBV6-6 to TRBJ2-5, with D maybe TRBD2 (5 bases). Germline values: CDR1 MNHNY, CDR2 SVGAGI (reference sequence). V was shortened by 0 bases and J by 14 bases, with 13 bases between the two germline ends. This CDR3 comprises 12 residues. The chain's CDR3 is CASSYSYQRLYF. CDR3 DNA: TGTGCCAGCAGTTACTCCTACCAAAGACTATACTTC.

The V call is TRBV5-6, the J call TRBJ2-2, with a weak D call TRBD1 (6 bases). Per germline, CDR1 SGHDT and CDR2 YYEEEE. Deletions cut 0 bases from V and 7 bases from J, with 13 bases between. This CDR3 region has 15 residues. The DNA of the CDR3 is TGTGCCAGCAGCTTGGAAACAGGGAATGGCGGGGAGCTGTTTTTT. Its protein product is CASSLETGNGGELFF.

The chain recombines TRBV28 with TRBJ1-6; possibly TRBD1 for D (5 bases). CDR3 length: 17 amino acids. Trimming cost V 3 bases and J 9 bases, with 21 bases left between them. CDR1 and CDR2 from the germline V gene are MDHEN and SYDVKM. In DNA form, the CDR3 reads TGTGCCAGCAGTTTGTCTCCGGGCGACAGTTTAGGTTCACCCCTCCACTTT. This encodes CASSLSPGDSLGSPLHF.

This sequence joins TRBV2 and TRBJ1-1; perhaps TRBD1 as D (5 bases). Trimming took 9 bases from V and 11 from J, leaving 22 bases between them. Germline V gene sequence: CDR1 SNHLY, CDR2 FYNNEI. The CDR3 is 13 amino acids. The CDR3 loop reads CASLYARGLTAFF. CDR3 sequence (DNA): TGTGCCAGTCTCTACGCGCGGGGGTTGACGGCTTTCTTT. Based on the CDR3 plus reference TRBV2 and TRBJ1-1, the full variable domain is EPEVTQTPSHQVTQMGQEVILRCVPISNHLYFYWYRQILGQKVEFLVSFYNNEISEKSEIFDDQFSVERPDGSNFTLKIRSTKLEDSAMYFCASLYARGLTAFFGQGTRLTVV.

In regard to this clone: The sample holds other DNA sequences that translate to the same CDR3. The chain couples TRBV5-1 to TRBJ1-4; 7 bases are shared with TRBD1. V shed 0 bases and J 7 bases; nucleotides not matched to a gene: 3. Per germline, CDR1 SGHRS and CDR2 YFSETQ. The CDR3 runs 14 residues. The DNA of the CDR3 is TGCGCCAGCAGCTTGGGACAGGGTGGTGAAAAACTGTTTTTT. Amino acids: CASSLGQGGEKLFF.

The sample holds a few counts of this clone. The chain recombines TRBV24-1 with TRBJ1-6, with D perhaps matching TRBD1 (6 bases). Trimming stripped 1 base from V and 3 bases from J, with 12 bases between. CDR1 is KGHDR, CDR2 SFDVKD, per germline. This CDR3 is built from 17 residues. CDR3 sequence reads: CATSDFCPRGYNSPLHF. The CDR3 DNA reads TGTGCCACCAGTGATTTCTGTCCCAGGGGCTATAATTCACCCCTCCACTTT.

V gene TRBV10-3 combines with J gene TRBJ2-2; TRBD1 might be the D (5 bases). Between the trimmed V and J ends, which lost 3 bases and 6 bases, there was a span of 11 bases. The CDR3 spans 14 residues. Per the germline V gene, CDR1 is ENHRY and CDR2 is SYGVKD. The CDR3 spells CAISDRDGSGELFF. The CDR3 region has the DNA TGTGCCATCAGTGACAGGGATGGATCCGGGGAGCTGTTTTTT.

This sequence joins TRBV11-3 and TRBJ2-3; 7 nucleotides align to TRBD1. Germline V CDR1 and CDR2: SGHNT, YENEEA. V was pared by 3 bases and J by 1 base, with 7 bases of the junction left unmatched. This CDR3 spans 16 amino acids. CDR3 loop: CASSLNQGQGTDTQYF. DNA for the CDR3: TGTGCCAGCAGCTTGAACCAAGGACAGGGCACAGATACGCAGTATTTT.